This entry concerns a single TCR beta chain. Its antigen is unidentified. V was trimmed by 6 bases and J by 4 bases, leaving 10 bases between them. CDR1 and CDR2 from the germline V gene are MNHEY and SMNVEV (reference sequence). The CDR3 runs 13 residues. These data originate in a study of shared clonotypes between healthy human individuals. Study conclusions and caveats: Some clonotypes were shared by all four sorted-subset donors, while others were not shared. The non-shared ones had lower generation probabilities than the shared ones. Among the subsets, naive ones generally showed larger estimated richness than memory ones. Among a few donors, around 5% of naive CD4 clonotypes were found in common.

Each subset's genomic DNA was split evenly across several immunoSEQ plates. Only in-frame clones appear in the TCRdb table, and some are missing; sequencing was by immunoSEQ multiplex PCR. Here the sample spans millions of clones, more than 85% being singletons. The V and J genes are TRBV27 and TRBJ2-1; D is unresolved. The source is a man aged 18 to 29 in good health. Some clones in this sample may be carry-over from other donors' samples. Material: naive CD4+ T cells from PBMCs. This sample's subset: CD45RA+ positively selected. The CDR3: CASRMTEYNEQFF. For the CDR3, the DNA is TGTGCCAGCAGAATGACCGAGTACAATGAGCAGTTCTTC.